Only a few counts were recorded for the clone carrying this T cell receptor (beta chain). The data derive from a study of T cells in Graves' hyperthyroidism and ophthalmopathy. Researchers amplified the TCR beta CDR3 regions from RNA transcripts. Researchers ran a first-round RT-PCR on the TCR CDR3 using the HTBI primer set. TCRdb ran MiXCR on the multiplex PCR reads and lists one entry per CDR3 protein. This table has around 420,000 distinct CDR3 sequences, roughly 15% appearing once. The receptor was derived from a woman under 30 with Graves' hyperthyroidism. The source material was blood.

The DNA for the CDR3 is TGTGCCAGCAGCGAACTAGCGGGGAGCTCCTACAATGAGCAGTTCTTC. Translating gives CASSELAGSSYNEQFF. The chain recombines TRBV9 with TRBJ2-1, with 10 bases aligning to TRBD2. The germline V gene encodes CDR1 SGDLS and CDR2 YYNGEE. The trim removed 3 bases at V and 0 bases at J, leaving 3 bases unmatched. CDR3 length: 16 residues.